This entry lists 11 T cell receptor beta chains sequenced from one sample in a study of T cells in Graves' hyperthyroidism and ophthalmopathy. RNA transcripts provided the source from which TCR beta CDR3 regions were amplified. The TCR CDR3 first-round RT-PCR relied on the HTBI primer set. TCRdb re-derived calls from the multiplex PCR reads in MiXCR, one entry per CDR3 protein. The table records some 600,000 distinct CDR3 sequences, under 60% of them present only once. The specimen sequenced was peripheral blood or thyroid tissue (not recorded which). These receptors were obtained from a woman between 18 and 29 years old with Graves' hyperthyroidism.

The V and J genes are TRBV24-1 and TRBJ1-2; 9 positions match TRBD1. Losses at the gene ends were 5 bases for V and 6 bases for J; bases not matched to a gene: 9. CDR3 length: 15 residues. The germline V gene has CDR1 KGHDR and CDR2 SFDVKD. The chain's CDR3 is CATSAARGQGNGYTF. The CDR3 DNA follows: TGTGCCACCAGTGCCGCCCGGGGACAGGGAAATGGCTACACCTTC.

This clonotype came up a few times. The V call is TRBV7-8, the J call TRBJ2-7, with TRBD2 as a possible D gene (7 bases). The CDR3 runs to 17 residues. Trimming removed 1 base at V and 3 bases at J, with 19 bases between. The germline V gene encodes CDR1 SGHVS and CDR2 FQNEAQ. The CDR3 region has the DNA TGTGCCAGCAGCTTAGGTGGACGGGGGGCACCGGTCTACGAGCAGTACTTC. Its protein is CASSLGGRGAPVYEQYF.

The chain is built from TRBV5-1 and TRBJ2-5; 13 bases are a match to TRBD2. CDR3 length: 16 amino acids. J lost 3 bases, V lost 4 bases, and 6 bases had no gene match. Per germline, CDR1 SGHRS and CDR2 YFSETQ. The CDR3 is CASSLGLAGAEETQYF. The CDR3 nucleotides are TGCGCCAGCAGCCTAGGACTAGCGGGAGCGGAAGAGACCCAGTACTTC.

The CDR3 is CASSHRRGEGSEQYF. CDR3 nucleotides: TGTGCCAGCAGTCACAGGCGTGGGGAAGGAAGCGAGCAGTACTTC. The V and J genes are TRBV7-6 and TRBJ2-7, with a weak D call TRBD1 (5 bases). The CDR3 sequence is 15 residues long. CDR1 SGHVS and CDR2 FNYEAQ come from the germline V gene. The ends were cut back, 6 bases at V and 6 bases at J, with 21 bases in the middle.

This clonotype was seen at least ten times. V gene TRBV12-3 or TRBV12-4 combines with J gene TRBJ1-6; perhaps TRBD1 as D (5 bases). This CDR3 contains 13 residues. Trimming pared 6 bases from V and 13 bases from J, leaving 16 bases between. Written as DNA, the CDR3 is TGTGCCAGCAGCTCCGGGGGGAATGTGCCCCTCCACTTT. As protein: CASSSGGNVPLHF.

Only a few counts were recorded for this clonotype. The CDR3 here is CASSVRGSSYEQYF. The CDR3 DNA follows: TGTGCCAGCAGCGTACGGGGGTCCTCCTACGAGCAGTACTTC. J is TRBJ2-7 and V is TRBV7-3, with D possibly TRBD2 on 6 matching bases. There are 14 residues in the CDR3. The V end lost 5 bases, the J end lost 0 bases, and 11 bases lay between the germline ends. Germline values: CDR1 SGHTA, CDR2 FQGTGA.

CDR3 protein: CARTGEQPQHF. The CDR3 nucleotides are TGTGCCAGGACAGGGGAACAGCCCCAGCATTTT. This chain uses TRBV2 with TRBJ1-5, with TRBD1 identical over 8 bases. Germline V lookup: CDR1 SNHLY, CDR2 FYNNEI. CDR3 size: 11 residues. Trimming cost V 9 bases and J 7 bases; bases outside gene matches: 2.

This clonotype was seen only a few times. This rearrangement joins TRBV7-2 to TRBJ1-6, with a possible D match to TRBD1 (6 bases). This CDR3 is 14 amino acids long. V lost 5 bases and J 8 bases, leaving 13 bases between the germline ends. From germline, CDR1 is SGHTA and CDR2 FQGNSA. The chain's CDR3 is CASSQEGTHSPLHF. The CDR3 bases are TGTGCCAGCAGCCAAGAGGGGACACATTCACCCCTCCACTTT. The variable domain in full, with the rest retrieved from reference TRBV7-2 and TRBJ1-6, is GAGVSQSPSNKVTEKGKDVELRCDPISGHTALYWYRQSLGQGLEFLIYFQGNSAPDKSGLPSDRFSAERTGGSVSTLTIQRTQQEDSAVYLCASSQEGTHSPLHFGNGTRLTVT.

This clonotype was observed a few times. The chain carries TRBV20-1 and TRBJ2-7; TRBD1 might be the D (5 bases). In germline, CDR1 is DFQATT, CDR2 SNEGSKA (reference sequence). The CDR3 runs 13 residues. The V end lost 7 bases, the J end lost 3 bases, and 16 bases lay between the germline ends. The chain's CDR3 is CSDRGTALYEQYF. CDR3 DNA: TGCAGTGATAGGGGCACAGCGCTCTACGAGCAGTACTTC.

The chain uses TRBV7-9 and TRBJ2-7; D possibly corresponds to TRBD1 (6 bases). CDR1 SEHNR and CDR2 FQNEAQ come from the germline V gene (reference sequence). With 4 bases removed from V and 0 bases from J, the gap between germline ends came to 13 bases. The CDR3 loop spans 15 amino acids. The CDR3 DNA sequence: TGTGCCAGCAGCTCGACAGGTCCGAGCTCCTACGAGCAGTACTTC. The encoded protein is CASSSTGPSSYEQYF.

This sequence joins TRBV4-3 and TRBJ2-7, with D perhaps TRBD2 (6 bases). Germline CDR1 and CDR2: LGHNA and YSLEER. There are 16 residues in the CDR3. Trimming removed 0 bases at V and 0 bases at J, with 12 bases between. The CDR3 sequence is CASSQDRGGISYEQYF. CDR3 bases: TGCGCCAGCAGCCAAGATAGGGGCGGGATCTCCTACGAGCAGTACTTC.